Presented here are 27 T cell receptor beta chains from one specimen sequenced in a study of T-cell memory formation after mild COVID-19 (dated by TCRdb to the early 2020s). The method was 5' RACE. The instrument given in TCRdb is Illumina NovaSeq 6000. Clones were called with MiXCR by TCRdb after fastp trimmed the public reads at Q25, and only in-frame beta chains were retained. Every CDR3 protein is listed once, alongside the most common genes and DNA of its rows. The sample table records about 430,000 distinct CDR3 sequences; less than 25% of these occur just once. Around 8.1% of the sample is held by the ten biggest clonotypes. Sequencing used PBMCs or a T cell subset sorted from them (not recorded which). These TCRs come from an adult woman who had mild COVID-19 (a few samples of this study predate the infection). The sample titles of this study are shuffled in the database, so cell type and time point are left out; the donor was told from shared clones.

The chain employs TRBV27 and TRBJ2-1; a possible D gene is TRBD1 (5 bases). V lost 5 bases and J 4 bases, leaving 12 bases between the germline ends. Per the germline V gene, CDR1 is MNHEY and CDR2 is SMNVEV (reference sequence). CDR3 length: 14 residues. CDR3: CASSQGWGYNEQFF. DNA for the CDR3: TGTGCCAGCAGTCAGGGTTGGGGTTACAATGAGCAGTTCTTC.

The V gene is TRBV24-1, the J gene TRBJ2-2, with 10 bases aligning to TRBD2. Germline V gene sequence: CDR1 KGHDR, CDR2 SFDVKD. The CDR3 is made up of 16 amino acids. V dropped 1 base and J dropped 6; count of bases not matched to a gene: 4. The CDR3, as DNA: TGTGCCACCAGTGATTTCAGCGGGGGGGCCTCCGGGGAGCTGTTTTTT. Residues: CATSDFSGGASGELFF.

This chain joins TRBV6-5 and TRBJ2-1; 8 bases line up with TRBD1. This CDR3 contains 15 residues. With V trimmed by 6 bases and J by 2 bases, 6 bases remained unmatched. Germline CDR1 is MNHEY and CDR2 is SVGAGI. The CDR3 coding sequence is TGTGCCAGCAGCTCTGACAGGGGACCCTACAATGAGCAGTTCTTC. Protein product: CASSSDRGPYNEQFF.

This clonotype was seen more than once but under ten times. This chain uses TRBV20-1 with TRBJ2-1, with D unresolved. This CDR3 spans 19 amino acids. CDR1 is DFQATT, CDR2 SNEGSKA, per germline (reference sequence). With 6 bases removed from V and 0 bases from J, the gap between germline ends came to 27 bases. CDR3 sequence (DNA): TGCAGTGCCACTGAAAACGACCTCATCGGCGCGAGCTCCTACAATGAGCAGTTCTTC. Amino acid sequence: CSATENDLIGASSYNEQFF.

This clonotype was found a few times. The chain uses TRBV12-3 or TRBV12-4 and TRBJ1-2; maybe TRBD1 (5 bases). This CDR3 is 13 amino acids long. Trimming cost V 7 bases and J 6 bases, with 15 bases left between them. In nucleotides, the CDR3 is TGTGCCAGCACTCTTCAGGGCTCCAATGGCTACACCTTC. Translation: CASTLQGSNGYTF.

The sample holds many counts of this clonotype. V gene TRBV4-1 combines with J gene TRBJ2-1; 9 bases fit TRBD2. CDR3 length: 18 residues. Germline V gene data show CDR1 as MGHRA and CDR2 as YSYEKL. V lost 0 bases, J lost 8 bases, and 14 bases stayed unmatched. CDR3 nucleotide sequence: TGCGCCAGCAGCCAAGATATGGGGCGGGGGGGCTCTTACGATGAGCAGTTCTTC. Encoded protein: CASSQDMGRGGSYDEQFF.

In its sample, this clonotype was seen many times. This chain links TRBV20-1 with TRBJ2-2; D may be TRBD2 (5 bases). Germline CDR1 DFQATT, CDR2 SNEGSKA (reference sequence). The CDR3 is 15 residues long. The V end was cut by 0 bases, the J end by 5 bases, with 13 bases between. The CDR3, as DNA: TGCAGTGCTAGAGATGGTGGCCGGGGAACCGGGGAGCTGTTTTTT. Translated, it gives CSARDGGRGTGELFF.

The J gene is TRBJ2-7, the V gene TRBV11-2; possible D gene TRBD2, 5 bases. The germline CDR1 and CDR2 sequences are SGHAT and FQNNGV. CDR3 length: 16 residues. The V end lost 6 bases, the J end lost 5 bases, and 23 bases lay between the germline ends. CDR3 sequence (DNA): TGTGCCAGCAGGCCAGGCGGTACGGGGAACGTCCACGAGCAGTACTTC. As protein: CASRPGGTGNVHEQYF.

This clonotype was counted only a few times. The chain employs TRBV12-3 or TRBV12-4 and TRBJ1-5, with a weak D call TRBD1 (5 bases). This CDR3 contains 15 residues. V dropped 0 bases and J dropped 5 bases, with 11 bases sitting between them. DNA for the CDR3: TGTGCCAGCAGTTTAGCCAGGGTGTGGGATCAGCCCCAGCATTTT. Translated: CASSLARVWDQPQHF.

The CDR3 reads CASSLGIAGGNEQFF. The CDR3 region has the DNA TGTGCCAGCAGCTTAGGAATAGCGGGAGGCAATGAGCAGTTCTTC. This chain links TRBV7-2 with TRBJ2-1, with 10 bases identical to TRBD2. The junction had 3 bases not matched to a gene; V was cut back by 1 base and J by 6 bases. In germline, CDR1 is SGHTA, CDR2 FQGNSA. The CDR3 consists of 15 residues. Complete variable domain (other parts from reference TRBV7-2 and TRBJ2-1): GAGVSQSPSNKVTEKGKDVELRCDPISGHTALYWYRQSLGQGLEFLIYFQGNSAPDKSGLPSDRFSAERTGGSVSTLTIQRTQQEDSAVYLCASSLGIAGGNEQFFGPGTRLTVL.

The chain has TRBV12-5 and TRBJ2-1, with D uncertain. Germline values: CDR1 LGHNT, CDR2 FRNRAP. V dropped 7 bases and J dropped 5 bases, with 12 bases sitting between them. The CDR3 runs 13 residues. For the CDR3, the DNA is TGTGCTAGTGCCCTAGACATTCACAATGAGCAGTTCTTC. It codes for CASALDIHNEQFF.

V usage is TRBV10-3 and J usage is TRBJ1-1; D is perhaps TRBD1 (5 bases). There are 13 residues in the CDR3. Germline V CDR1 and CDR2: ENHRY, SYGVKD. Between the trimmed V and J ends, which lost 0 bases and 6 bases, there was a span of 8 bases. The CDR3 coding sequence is TGTGCCATCAGTGAGTCGGGGGGACCTGAAGCTTTCTTT. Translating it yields CAISESGGPEAFF.

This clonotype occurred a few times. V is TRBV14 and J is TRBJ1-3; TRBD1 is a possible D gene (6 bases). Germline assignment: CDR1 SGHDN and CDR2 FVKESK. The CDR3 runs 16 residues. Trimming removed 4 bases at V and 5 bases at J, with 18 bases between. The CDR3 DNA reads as TGTGCCAGCAGCCCCCGGGACACCGTCTACAGAAACACCATATATTTT. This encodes CASSPRDTVYRNTIYF.

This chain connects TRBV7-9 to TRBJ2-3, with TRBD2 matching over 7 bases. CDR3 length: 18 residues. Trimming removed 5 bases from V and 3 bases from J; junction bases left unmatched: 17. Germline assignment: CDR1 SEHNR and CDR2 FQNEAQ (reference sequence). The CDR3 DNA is TGTGCCAGCAGCCCTCCAGTCGGAGCGGGGCCGTCAACAGATACGCAGTATTTT. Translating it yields CASSPPVGAGPSTDTQYF.

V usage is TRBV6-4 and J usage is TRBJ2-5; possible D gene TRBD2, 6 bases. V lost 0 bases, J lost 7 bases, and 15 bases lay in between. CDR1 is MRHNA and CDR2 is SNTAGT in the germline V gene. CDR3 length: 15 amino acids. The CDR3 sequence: CASSDSPSEMATQYF. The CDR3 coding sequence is TGTGCCAGCAGTGACTCGCCTAGCGAGATGGCGACCCAGTACTTC.

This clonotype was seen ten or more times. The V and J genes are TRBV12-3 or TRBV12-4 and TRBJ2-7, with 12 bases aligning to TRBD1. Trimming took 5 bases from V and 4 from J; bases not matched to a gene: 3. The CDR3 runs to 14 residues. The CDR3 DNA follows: TGTGCCAGCAGTAGGGGACAGGGGGCGTACGAGCAGTACTTC. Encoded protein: CASSRGQGAYEQYF.

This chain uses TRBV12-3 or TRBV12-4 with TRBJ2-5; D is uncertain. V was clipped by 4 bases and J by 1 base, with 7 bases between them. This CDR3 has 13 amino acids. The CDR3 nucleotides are TGTGCCAGCAGTTCTTGGGGCCAAGAGACCCAGTACTTC. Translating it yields CASSSWGQETQYF.

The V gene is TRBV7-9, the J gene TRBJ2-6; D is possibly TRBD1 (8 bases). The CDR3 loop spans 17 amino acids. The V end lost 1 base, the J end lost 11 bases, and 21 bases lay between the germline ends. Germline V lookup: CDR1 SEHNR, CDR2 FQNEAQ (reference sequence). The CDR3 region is CASSLDRGGLWGHVLTF. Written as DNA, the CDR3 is TGTGCCAGCAGCTTAGACAGGGGGGGACTCTGGGGCCACGTCCTGACTTTC.

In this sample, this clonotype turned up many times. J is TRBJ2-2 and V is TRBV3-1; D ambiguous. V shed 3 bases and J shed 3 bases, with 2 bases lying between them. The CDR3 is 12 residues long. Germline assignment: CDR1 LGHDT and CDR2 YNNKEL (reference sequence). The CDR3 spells CASSQDTGELFF. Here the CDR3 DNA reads TGTGCCAGCAGCCAGGACACCGGGGAGCTGTTTTTT.

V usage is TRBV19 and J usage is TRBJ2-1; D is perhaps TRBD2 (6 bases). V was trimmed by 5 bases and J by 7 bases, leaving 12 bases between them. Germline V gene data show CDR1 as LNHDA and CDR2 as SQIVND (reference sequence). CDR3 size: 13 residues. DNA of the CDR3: TGTGCCAGTAGTGCGGGACTCAGGAATGAGCAGTTCTTC. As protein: CASSAGLRNEQFF.

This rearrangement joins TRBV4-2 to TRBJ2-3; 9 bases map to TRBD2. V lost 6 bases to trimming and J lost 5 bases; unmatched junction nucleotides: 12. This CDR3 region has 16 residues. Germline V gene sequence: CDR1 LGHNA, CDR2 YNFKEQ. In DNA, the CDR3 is TGTGCCAGCAGATACCAGGCGGGGGGGCCTAGAGATACGCAGTATTTT. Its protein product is CASRYQAGGPRDTQYF.

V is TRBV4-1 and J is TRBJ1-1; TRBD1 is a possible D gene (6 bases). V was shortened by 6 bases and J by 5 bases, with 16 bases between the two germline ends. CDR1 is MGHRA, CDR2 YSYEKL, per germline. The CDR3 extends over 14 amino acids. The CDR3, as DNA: TGCGCCAGCAGGCCTACAGGGTTTCGGACTGAAGCTTTCTTT. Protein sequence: CASRPTGFRTEAFF.

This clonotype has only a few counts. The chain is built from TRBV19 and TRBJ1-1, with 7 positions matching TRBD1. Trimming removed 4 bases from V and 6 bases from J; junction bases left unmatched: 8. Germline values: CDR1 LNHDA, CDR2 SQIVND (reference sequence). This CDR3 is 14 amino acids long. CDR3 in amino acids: CASSKGAVGAEAFF. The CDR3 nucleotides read TGTGCCAGTAGTAAGGGGGCCGTCGGGGCTGAAGCTTTCTTT.

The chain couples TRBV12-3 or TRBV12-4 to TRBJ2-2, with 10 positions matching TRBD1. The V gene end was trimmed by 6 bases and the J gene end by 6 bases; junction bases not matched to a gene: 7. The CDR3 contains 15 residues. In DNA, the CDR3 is TGTGCCAGCAGAAGGGACAGGGGAGAACCCGGGGAGCTGTTTTTT. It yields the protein CASRRDRGEPGELFF.

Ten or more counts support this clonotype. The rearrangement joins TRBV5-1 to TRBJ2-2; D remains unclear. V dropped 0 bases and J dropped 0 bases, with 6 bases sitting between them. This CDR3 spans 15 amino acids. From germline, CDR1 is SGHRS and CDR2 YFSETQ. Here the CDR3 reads CASSLDRTNTGELFF. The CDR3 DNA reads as TGCGCCAGCAGCTTGGACAGAACGAACACCGGGGAGCTGTTTTTT.

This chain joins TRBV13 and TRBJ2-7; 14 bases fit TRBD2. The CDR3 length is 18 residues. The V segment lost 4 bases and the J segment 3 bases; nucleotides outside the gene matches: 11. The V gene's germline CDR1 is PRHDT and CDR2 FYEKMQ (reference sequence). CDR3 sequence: CASSSFSGTSGGGYEQYF. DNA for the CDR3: TGTGCCAGCAGCTCCTTCTCCGGGACTAGCGGGGGAGGCTACGAGCAGTACTTC. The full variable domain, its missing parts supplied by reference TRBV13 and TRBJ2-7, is AAGVIQSPRHLIKEKRETATLKCYPIPRHDTVYWYQQGPGQDPQFLISFYEKMQSDKGSIPDRFSAQQFSDYHSELNMSSLELGDSALYFCASSSFSGTSGGGYEQYFGPGTRLTVT.

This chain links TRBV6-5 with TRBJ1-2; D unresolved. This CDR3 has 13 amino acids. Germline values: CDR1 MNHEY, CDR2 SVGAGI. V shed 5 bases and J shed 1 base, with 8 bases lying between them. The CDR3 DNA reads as TGTGCCAGCAGTCGCGGGGATAACTATGGCTACACCTTC. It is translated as CASSRGDNYGYTF.